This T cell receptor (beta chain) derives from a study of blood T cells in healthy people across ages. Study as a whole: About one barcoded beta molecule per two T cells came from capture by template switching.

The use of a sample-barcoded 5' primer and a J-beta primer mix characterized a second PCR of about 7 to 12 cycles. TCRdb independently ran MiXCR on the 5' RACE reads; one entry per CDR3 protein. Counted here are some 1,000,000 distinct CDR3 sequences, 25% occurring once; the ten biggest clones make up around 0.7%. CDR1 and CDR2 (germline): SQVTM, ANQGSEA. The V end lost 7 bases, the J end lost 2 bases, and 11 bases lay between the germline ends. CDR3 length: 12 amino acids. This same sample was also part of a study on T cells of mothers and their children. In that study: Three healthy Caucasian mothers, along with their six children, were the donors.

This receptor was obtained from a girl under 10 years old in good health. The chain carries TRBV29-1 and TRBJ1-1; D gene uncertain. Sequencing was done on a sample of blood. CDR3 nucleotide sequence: TGCAGCGCCTGGGAAAGAAACACTGAAGCTTTCTTT. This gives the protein CSAWERNTEAFF.